This T cell receptor beta chain is drawn from a study of blood T cell repertoires in COVID-19. The junction had 3 bases not matched to a gene; V was cut back by 6 bases and J by 3 bases. The CDR3 extends over 14 amino acids. Looked up from germline, CDR1 is MNHNY and CDR2 is SVGAGI (reference sequence). Assay used: immunoSEQ multiplex PCR; TCRdb lists only in-frame clones, some missing. The top ten hold roughly 6.7% of the sample, which has fewer than 200,000 clones, 75% to 90% seen once. The receptor was derived from a man aged 60-69 years with acute or convalescent COVID-19. The chain links TRBV6-6 to TRBJ2-7, with TRBD2 identical over 12 bases. Material: peripheral blood. CDR3 DNA sequence: TGTGCCAGCAGCCTGACTAGCGGGGGCTACGAGCAGTACTTC. It specifies CASSLTSGGYEQYF.